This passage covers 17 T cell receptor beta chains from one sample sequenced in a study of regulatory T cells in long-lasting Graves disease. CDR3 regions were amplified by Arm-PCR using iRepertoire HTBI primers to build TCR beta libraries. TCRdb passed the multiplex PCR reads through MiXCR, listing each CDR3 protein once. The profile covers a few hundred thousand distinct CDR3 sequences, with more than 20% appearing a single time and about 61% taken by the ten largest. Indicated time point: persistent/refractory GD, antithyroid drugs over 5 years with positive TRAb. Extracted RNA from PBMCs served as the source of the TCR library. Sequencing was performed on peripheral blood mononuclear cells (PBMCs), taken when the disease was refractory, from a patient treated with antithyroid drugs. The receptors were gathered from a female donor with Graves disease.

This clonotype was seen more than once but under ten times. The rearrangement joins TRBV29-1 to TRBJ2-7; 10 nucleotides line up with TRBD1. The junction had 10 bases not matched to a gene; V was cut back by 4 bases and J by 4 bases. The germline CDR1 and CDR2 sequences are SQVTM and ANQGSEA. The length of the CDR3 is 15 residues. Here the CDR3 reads CSVAFWGQGSYEQYF. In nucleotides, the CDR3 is TGCAGCGTTGCCTTTTGGGGACAGGGGTCGTACGAGCAGTACTTC.

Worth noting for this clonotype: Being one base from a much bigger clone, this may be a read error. This CDR3 is CVSSDRDQETQYF. Here the CDR3 DNA reads TGTGTCAGCTCAGACAGGGACCAAGAGACCCAGTACTTC. This chain joins TRBV18 and TRBJ2-5; 7 bases align to TRBD1. The CDR3 length is 13 residues. Germline V lookup: CDR1 KGHSH, CDR2 LQKENI.

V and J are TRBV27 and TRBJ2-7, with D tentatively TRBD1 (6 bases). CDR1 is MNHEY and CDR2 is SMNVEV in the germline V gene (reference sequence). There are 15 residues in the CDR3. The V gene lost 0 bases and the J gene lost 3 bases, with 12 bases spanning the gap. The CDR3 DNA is TGTGCCAGCAGTTTATCATCGGCCAGGGGCTACGAGCAGTACTTC. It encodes CASSLSSARGYEQYF.

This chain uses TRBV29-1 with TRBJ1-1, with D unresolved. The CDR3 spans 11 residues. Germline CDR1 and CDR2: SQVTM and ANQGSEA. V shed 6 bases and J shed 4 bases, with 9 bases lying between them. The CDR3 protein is CSVVTFTEAFF. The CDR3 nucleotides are TGCAGCGTGGTGACATTCACTGAAGCTTTCTTT.

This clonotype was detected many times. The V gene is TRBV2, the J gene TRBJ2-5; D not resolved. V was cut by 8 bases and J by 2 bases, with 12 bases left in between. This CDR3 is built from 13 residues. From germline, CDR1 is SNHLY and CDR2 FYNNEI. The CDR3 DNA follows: TGTGCCAGCTCCAACTCGTTTCAAGAGACCCAGTACTTC. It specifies CASSNSFQETQYF.

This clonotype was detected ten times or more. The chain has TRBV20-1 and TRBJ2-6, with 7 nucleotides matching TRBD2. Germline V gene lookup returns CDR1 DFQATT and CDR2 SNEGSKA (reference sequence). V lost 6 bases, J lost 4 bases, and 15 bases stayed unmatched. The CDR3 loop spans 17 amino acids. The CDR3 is CSAPFAAPGGGANVLTF. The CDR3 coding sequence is TGCAGTGCCCCCTTCGCGGCTCCGGGGGGAGGGGCCAACGTCCTGACTTTC.

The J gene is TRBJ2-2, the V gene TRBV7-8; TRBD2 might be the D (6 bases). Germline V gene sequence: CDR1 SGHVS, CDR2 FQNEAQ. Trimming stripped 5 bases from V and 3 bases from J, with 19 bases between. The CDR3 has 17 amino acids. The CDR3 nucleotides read TGTGCCAGCAGCGCCCAAGGGACTTCCTCCCACACCGGGGAGCTGTTTTTT. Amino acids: CASSAQGTSSHTGELFF.

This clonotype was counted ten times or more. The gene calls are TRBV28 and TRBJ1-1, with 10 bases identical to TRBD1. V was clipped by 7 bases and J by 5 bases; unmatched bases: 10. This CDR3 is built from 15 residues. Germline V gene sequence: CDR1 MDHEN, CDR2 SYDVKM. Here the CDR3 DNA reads TGTGCCAGCACAGGAAGACAGGGGGCGCGAACTGAAGCTTTCTTT. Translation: CASTGRQGARTEAFF.

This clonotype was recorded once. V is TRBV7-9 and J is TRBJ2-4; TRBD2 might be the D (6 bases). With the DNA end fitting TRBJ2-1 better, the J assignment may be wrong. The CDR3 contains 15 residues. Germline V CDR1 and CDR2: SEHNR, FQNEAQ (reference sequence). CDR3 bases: TGTGCCAGCAGCTCGGGAGTCGAGGGTACGGGGGAGCAGTTCTTC. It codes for CASSSGVEGTGEQFF.

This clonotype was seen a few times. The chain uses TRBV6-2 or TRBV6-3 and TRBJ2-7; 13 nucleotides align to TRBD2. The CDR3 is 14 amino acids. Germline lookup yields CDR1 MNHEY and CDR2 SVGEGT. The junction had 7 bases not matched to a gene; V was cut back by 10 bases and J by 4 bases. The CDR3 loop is CATQRTSGRYEQYF. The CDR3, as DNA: TGTGCCACCCAGCGGACTAGCGGGAGATACGAGCAGTACTTC.

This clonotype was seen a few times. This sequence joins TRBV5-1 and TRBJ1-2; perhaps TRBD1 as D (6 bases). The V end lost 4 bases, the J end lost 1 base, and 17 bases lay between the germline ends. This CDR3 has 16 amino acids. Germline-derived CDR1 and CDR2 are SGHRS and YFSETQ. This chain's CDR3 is CASSLRVGDNNYGYTF. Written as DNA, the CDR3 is TGCGCCAGCAGCCTCCGGGTAGGGGACAATAACTATGGCTACACCTTC.

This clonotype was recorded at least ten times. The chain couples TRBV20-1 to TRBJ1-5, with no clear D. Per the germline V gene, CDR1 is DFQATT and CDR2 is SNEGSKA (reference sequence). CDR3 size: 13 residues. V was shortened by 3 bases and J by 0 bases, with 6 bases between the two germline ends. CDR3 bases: TGCAGTGCTAGGGGCTATAGCAATCAGCCCCAGCATTTT. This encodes CSARGYSNQPQHF.

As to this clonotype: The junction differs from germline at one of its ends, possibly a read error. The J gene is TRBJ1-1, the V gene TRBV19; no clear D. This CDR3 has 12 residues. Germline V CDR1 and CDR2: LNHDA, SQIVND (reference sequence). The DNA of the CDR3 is TGTACCAGCAGCAGTGAGGACACTGAAGCTTTCTTT. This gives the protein CTSSSEDTEAFF.

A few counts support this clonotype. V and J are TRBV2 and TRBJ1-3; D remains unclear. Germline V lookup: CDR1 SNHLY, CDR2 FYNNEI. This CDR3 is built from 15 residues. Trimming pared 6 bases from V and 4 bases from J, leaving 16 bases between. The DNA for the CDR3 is TGTGCCAGCAGCCGATCGGGCCTACGCGGAAACACCATATATTTT. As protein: CASSRSGLRGNTIYF.

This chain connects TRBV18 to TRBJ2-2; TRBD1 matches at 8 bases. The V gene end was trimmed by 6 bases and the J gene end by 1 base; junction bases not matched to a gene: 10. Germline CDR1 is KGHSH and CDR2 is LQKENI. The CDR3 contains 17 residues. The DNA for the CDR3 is TGTGCCAGCTCGCGAAACACCGGGACAGGGAACACCGGGGAGCTGTTTTTT. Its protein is CASSRNTGTGNTGELFF.

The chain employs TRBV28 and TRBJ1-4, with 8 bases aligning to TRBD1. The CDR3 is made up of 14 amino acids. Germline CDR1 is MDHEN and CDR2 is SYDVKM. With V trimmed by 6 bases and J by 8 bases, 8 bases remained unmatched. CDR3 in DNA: TGTGCCAGCAGAACAGACAGGGGCTGGGAAAAACTGTTTTTT. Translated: CASRTDRGWEKLFF.

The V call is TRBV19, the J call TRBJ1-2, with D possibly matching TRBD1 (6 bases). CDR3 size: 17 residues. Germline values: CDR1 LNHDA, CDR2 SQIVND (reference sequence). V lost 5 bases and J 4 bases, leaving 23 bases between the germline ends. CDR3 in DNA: TGTGCCAGTAGTCAGGACAGAGACATTCGCGTAATCTATGGCTACACCTTC. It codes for CASSQDRDIRVIYGYTF. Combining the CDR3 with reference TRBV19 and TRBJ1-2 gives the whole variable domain DGGITQSPKYLFRKEGQNVTLSCEQNLNHDAMYWYRQDPGQGLRLIYYSQIVNDFQKGDIAEGYSVSREKKESFPLTVTSAQKNPTAFYLCASSQDRDIRVIYGYTFGSGTRLTVV.